Shown below are 9 T cell receptor beta chains from a single sample sequenced in a study of T cells in localized non-small cell lung cancer. Clones were sequenced by immunoSEQ multiplex PCR, and TCRdb holds only the in-frame ones, with some missing. This table holds about 13,000 clones, approximately 30% found once. The specimen was lung tumor tissue, collected before any cancer treatment. Source of these receptors: an older female donor with stage I lung adenocarcinoma.

This clone was observed a few times. V usage is TRBV6-8 and J usage is TRBJ2-3; D remains unclear. CDR1 and CDR2 from the germline V gene are MNHGY and SAAAGT. V was cut by 2 bases and J by 2 bases, with 2 bases left in between. The CDR3 extends over 12 amino acids. The CDR3 loop reads CASSYDTDTQYF. CDR3 bases: TGTGCCAGCAGTTACGACACAGATACGCAGTATTTT.

For this clone: Sequence at one end of the junction differs from germline and may be a read error. This chain joins TRBV19 and TRBJ2-1; no clear D gene. This CDR3 spans 12 amino acids. Per the germline V gene, CDR1 is LNHDA and CDR2 is SQIVND (reference sequence). CDR3 bases: TGTGCCAGTAGTAAACAGACTCTAACCCAAGTCTTC. This translates into CASSKQTLTQVF.

This chain links TRBV19 with TRBJ1-5, with a weak D call TRBD1 (6 bases). CDR1 and CDR2 from the germline V gene are LNHDA and SQIVND (reference sequence). The CDR3 extends over 14 amino acids. V gave up 3 bases and J gave up 5 bases, with 11 bases separating them. In DNA, the CDR3 is TGTGCCAGTAGTATGCGGGGGGCCGATCAGCCCCAGCATTTT. Its translation is CASSMRGADQPQHF. The full variable domain, rest sourced from reference TRBV19 and TRBJ1-5, is DGGITQSPKYLFRKEGQNVTLSCEQNLNHDAMYWYRQDPGQGLRLIYYSQIVNDFQKGDIAEGYSVSREKKESFPLTVTSAQKNPTAFYLCASSMRGADQPQHFGDGTRLSIL.

This clone has a handful of counts. This sequence joins TRBV19 and TRBJ2-2; TRBD2 might be the D (6 bases). This CDR3 region has 15 residues. Trimming pared 3 bases from V and 4 bases from J, leaving 12 bases between. Germline CDR1 and CDR2: LNHDA and SQIVND (reference sequence). Written as DNA, the CDR3 is TGTGCCAGTAGTATTGGCCCCGGGGGCACCGGGGAGCTGTTTTTT. Translating it yields CASSIGPGGTGELFF.

This CDR3 is CASSRGRTGYAGELFF. CDR3 DNA sequence: TGTGCCAGTAGTAGGGGGCGGACAGGGTATGCCGGGGAGCTGTTTTTT. This rearrangement joins TRBV19 to TRBJ2-2; TRBD1 aligns across 8 bases. J was trimmed by 6 bases and V by 4 bases; bases with no gene match: 10. This CDR3 is built from 16 residues. Germline lookup yields CDR1 LNHDA and CDR2 SQIVND (reference sequence).

This chain joins TRBV30 and TRBJ2-5; D is unresolved. The CDR3 totals 14 residues. Germline values: CDR1 GTSNPN, CDR2 SVGIG (reference sequence). The V and J ends lost 0 bases and 2 bases respectively, with 10 bases between them. The CDR3 DNA reads TGTGCCTGGAGTGTAGGGTTGTCGCAAGAGACCCAGTACTTC. It is translated as CAWSVGLSQETQYF.

The V and J genes are TRBV27 and TRBJ2-7; D call uncertain. This CDR3 is built from 15 residues. V dropped 2 bases and J dropped 4 bases, with 15 bases sitting between them. Germline lookup yields CDR1 MNHEY and CDR2 SMNVEV (reference sequence). CDR3 residues: CASSLRENRNYEQYF. The DNA of the CDR3 is TGTGCCAGCAGTTTAAGGGAAAACAGAAATTACGAGCAGTACTTC.

The J gene is TRBJ1-3, the V gene TRBV30; unclear D gene. V lost 0 bases and J 1 base, leaving 10 bases between the germline ends. Germline V lookup: CDR1 GTSNPN, CDR2 SVGIG (reference sequence). The CDR3 covers 15 residues. CDR3 nucleotide sequence: TGTGCCTGGAGTGTACTCCGTGGGTCTGGAAACACCATATATTTT. This codes for CAWSVLRGSGNTIYF.

This clone is medium-sized within its sample. This chain's CDR3 is CASSPRTGEGYEQYF. CDR3 bases: TGTGCCAGCAGCCCTCGGACAGGGGAGGGCTACGAGCAGTACTTC. The rearrangement joins TRBV11-3 to TRBJ2-7; 9 bases agree with TRBD1. With 5 bases clipped from V and 3 bases from J, the junction kept 8 bases outside the gene matches. Per germline, CDR1 SGHNT and CDR2 YENEEA. The CDR3 sequence is 15 residues long. The full variable domain, its missing parts supplied by reference TRBV11-3 and TRBJ2-7, is EAGVVQSPRYKIIEKKQPVAFWCNPISGHNTLYWYLQNLGQGPELLIRYENEEAVDDSQLPKDRFSAERLKGVDSTLKIQPAELGDSAVYLCASSPRTGEGYEQYFGPGTRLTVT.